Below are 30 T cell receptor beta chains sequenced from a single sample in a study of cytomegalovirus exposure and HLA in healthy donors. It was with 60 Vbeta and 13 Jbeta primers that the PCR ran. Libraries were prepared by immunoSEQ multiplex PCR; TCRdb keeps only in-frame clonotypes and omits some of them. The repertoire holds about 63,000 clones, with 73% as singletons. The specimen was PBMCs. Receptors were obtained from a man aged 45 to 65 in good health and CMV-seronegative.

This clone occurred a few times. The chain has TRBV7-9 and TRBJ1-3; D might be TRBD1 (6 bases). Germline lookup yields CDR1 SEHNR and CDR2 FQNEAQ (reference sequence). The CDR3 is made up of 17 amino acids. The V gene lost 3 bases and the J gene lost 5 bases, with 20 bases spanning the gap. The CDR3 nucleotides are TGTGCCAGCAGCTTCACACAGAAGACGGGACACAGAAACACCATATATTTT. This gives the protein CASSFTQKTGHRNTIYF.

The CDR3 sequence: CASRRQGREKLFF. CDR3 nucleotides: TGCGCCAGCAGGCGACAGGGACGGGAAAAACTGTTTTTT. The chain recombines TRBV5-1 with TRBJ1-4; 7 nucleotides agree with TRBD1. Trimming cost V 5 bases and J 8 bases; bases outside gene matches: 6. The CDR3 extends over 13 amino acids. Germline V gene lookup returns CDR1 SGHRS and CDR2 YFSETQ.

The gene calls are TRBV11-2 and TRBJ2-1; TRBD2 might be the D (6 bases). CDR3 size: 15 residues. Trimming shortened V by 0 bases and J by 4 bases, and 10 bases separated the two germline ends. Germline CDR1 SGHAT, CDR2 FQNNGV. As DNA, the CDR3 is TGTGCCAGCAGCTTAGAGCTGGGGACTTACAATGAGCAGTTCTTC. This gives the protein CASSLELGTYNEQFF. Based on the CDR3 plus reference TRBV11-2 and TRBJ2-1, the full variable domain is EAGVAQSPRYKIIEKRQSVAFWCNPISGHATLYWYQQILGQGPKLLIQFQNNGVVDDSQLPKDRFSAERLKGVDSTLKIQPAKLEDSAVYLCASSLELGTYNEQFFGPGTRLTVL.

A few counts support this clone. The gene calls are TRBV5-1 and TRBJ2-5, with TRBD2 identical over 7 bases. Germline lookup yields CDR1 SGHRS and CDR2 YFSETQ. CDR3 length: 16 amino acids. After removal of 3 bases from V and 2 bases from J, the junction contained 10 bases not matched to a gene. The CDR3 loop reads CASSWRRREGQETQYF. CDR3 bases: TGCGCCAGCAGCTGGCGTAGGAGGGAGGGACAAGAGACCCAGTACTTC.

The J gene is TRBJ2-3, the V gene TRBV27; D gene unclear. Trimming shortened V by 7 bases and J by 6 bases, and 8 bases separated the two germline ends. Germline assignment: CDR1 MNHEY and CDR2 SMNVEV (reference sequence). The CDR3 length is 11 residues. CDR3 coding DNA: TGTGCCAGCACCCTACGGGATACGCAGTATTTT. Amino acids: CASTLRDTQYF.

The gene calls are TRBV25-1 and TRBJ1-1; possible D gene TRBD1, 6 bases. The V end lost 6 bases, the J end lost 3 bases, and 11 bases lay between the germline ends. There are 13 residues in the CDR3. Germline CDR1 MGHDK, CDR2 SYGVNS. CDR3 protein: CASSAQGHTEAFF. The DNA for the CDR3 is TGTGCCAGCAGCGCACAGGGTCACACTGAAGCTTTCTTT.

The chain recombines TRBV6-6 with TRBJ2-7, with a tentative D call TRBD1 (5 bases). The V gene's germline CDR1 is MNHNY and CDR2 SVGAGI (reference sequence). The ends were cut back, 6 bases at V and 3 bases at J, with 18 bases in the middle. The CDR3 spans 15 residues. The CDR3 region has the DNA TGTGCCAGCAGCCAGGGTGGCCGCCTTCTCTACGAGCAGTACTTC. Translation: CASSQGGRLLYEQYF.

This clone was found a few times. CDR3 coding DNA: TGTGCCAGCAGTAAGAGACGGACAGGCAGCAATCAGCCCCAGCATTTT. It codes for CASSKRRTGSNQPQHF. The chain couples TRBV2 to TRBJ1-5; 7 bases are a match to TRBD1. This CDR3 is built from 16 residues. V shed 5 bases, J shed 1 base, and the junction held 8 bases outside the gene matches. CDR1 and CDR2 (germline): SNHLY, FYNNEI.

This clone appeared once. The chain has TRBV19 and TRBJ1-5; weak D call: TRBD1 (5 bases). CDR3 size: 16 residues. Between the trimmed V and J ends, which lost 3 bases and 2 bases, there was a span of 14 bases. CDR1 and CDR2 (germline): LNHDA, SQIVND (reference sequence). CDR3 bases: TGTGCCAGTAGTATGGTCGCGGGGGGTGGCAATCAGCCCCAGCATTTT. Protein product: CASSMVAGGGNQPQHF. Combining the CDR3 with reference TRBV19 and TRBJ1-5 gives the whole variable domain DGGITQSPKYLFRKEGQNVTLSCEQNLNHDAMYWYRQDPGQGLRLIYYSQIVNDFQKGDIAEGYSVSREKKESFPLTVTSAQKNPTAFYLCASSMVAGGGNQPQHFGDGTRLSIL.

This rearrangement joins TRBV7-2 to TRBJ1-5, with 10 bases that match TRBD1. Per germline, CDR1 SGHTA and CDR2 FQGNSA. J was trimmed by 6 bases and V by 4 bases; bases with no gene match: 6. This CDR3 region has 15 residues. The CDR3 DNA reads TGTGCCAGCAGCTATACGACAGGGGGCGGTCAGCCCCAGCATTTT. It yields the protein CASSYTTGGGQPQHF.

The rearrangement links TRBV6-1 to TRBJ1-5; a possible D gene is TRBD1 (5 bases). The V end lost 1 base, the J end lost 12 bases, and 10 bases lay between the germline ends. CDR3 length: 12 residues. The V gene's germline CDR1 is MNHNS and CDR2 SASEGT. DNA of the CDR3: TGTGCCAGCAGTGAAGTTGTCGGGGGCCAGCATTTT. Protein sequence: CASSEVVGGQHF.

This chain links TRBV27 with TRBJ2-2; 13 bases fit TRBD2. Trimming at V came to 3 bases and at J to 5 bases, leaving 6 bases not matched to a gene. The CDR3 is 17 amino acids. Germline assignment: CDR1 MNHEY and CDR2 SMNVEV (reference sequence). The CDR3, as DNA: TGTGCCAGCAGTTTCTATGGGACTAGCGGGGCAACCGGGGAGCTGTTTTTT. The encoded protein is CASSFYGTSGATGELFF.

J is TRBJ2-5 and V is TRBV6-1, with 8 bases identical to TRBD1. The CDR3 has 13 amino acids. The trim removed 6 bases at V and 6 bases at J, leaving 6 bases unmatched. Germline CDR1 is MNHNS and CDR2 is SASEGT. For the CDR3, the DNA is TGTGCCAGCAGCCAGGGGGCAATGAAGACCCAGTACTTC. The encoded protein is CASSQGAMKTQYF.

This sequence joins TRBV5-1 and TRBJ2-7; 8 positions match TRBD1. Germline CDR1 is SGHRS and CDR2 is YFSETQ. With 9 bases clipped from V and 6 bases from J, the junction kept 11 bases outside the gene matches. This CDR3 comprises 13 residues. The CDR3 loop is CATKLLTGGEQYF. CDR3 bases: TGCGCCACCAAACTATTAACAGGGGGCGAGCAGTACTTC.

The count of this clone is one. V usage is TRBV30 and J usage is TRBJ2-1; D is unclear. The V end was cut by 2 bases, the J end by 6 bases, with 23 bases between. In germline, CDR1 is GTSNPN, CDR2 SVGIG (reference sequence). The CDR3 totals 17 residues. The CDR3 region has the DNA TGTGCCTGGAGTCCGCTAGGCCCTCCCAATGGCGGCAATGAGCAGTTCTTC. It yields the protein CAWSPLGPPNGGNEQFF.

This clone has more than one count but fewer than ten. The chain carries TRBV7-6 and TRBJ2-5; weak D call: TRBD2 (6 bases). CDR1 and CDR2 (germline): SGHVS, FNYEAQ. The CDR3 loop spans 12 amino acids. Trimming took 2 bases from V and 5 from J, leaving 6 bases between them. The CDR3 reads CASSLLAETQYF. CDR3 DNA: TGTGCCAGCAGCTTACTAGCGGAGACCCAGTACTTC.

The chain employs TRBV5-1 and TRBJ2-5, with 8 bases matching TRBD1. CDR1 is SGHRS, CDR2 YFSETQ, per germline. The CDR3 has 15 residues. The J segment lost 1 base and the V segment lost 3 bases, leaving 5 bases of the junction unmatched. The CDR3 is CASSYGQGFQETQYF. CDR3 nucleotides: TGCGCCAGCAGCTATGGACAGGGCTTCCAAGAGACCCAGTACTTC.

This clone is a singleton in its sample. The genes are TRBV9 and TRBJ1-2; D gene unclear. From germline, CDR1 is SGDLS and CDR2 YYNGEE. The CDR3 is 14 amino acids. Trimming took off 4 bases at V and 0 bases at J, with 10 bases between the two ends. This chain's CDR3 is CASSHQATNYGYTF. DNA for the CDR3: TGTGCCAGCAGCCACCAGGCCACTAACTATGGCTACACCTTC.

The CDR3 DNA follows: TGTGCCAGTAGCGTGGTGGGGCAGGGCTCCTACAATGAGCAGTTCTTC. Its translation: CASSVVGQGSYNEQFF. This sequence joins TRBV19 and TRBJ2-1; perhaps TRBD1 as D (5 bases). There are 16 residues in the CDR3. Per the germline V gene, CDR1 is LNHDA and CDR2 is SQIVND (reference sequence). Trimming stripped 6 bases from V and 0 bases from J, with 15 bases between.

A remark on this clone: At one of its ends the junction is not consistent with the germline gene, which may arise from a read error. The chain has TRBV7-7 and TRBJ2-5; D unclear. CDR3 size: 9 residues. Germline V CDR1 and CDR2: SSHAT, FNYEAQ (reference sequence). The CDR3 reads CASSLLRDF. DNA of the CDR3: TGTGCTAGCAGCTTGCTGCGAGACTTC.

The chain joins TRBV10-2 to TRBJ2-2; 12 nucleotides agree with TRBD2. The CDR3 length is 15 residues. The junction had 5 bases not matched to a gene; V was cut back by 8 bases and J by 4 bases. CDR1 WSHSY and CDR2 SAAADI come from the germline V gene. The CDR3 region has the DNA TGCGCCAGCGGACCGACTAGCGGGGGCACCGGGGAGCTGTTTTTT. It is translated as CASGPTSGGTGELFF.

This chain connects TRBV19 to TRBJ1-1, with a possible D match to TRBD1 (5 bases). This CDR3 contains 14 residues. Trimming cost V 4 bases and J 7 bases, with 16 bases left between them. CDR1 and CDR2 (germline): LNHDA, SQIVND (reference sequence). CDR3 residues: CASSTRDYVFEAFF. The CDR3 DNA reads TGTGCCAGTAGTACCCGGGACTACGTATTTGAAGCTTTCTTT. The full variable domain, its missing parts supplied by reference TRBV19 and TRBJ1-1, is DGGITQSPKYLFRKEGQNVTLSCEQNLNHDAMYWYRQDPGQGLRLIYYSQIVNDFQKGDIAEGYSVSREKKESFPLTVTSAQKNPTAFYLCASSTRDYVFEAFFGQGTRLTVV.

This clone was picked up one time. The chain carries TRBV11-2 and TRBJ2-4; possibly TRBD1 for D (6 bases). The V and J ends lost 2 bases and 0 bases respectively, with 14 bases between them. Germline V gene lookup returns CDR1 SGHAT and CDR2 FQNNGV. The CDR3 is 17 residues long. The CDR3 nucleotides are TGTGCCAGCAGCTTACAGAGGGGGACCCTAGCCAAAAACATTCAGTACTTC. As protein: CASSLQRGTLAKNIQYF.

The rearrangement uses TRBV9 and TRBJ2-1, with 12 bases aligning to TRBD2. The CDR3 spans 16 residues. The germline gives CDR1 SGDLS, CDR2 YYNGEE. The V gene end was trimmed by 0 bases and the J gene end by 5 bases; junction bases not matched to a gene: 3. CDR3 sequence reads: CASSVDPSGGDNEQFF. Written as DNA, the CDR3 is TGTGCCAGCAGCGTAGATCCTAGCGGGGGGGACAATGAGCAGTTCTTC.

This CDR3 is CATAEDRGSNSPLHF. Written as DNA, the CDR3 is TGTGCCACGGCGGAGGACAGGGGGAGTAATTCACCCCTCCACTTT. The chain is built from TRBV19 and TRBJ1-6, with TRBD1 matching over 10 bases. CDR1 is LNHDA, CDR2 SQIVND, per germline (reference sequence). The CDR3 is 15 amino acids. The V and J ends lost 10 bases and 6 bases, in that order; junction bases with no gene match: 9.

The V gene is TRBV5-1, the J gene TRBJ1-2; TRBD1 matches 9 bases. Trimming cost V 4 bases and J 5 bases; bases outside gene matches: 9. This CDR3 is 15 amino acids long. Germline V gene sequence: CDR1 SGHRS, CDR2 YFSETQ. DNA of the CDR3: TGCGCCAGCAGCGCGGACAGGGGAGCTGGATATGGCTACACCTTC. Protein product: CASSADRGAGYGYTF.

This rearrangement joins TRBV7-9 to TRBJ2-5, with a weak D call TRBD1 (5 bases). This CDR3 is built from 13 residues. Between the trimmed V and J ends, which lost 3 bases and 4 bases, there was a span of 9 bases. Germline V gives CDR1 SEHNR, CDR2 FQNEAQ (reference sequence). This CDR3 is CASSFQGSETQYF. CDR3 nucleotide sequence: TGTGCCAGCAGCTTTCAGGGCTCAGAGACCCAGTACTTC.

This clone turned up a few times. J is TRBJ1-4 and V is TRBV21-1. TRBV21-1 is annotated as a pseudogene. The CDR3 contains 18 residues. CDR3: CASSKGERAESANEKLFF. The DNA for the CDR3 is TGTGCCAGCAGCAAAGGCGAGAGGGCTGAATCGGCTAATGAAAAACTGTTTTTT.

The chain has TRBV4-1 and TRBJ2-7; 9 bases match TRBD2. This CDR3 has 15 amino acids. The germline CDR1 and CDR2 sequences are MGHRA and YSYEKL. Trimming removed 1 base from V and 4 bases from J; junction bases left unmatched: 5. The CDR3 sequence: CASSQGRGGRYEQYF. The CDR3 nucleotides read TGCGCCAGCAGCCAAGGGCGGGGGGGCCGGTACGAGCAGTACTTC.

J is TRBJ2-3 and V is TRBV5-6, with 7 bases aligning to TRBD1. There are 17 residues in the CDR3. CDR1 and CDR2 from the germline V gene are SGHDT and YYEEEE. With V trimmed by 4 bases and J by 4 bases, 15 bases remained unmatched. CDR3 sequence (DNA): TGTGCCAGCAGCGGATGGACAGGCCCAACCCCCGCAGATACGCAGTATTTT. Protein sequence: CASSGWTGPTPADTQYF. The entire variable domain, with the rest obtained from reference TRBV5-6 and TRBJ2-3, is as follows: DAGVTQSPTHLIKTRGQQVTLRCSPKSGHDTVSWYQQALGQGPQFIFQYYEEEERQRGNFPDRFSGHQFPNYSSELNVNALLLGDSALYLCASSGWTGPTPADTQYFGPGTRLTVL.